These T cell receptor beta chains were read from a single sample in a study of vaccination and CD4 T cells after COVID-19. These receptors lack a known antigen. TCRdb redid the calling of the PCR reads with MiXCR, one entry per CDR3 protein. This table has around 7,500 distinct CDR3 sequences, 25% to 35% appearing once. The specimen sequenced was CD4+ T cells from blood, cultured in vitro. The receptors here all came from a human donor in good health. Each CDR3 is given with its conserved first and last residue. A D gene is named only where the DNA matches it firmly. Clone sizes are given selectively: once, few, many, or a class where the clone is expanded.

clone_size	d_call	j_call	v_call	cdr3_nt	cdr3_aa
few	TRBD2	TRBJ2-7	TRBV28	TGTGCCAGCAGCCCGGGGGGGGAGGGCCGATACGAGCAGTACTTC	CASSPGGEGRYEQYF
once	.	TRBJ1-5	TRBV28	TGTGCCAGCAGTTTGTACGGAACTAGCAATCAGCCCCAGCATTTT	CASSLYGTSNQPQHF
once	.	TRBJ2-3	TRBV5-1	TGCGCCAGCAGCCCACCAGGGGATACGCAGTATTTT	CASSPPGDTQYF
few	TRBD2	TRBJ2-1	TRBV25-1	TGTGCCAGCACTAGCGGGAGGAGTTGGGGCAATGAGCAGTTCTTC	CASTSGRSWGNEQFF
medium-sized	.	TRBJ1-2	TRBV28	TGTGCCAGCAGTCTCAACTATGGCTACACCTTC	CASSLNYGYTF
.	TRBD2	TRBJ2-7	TRBV4-1	TGCGCCAGCAGCCACGGACTAGCGGGAGGGTACGAGCAGTACTTC	CASSHGLAGGYEQYF
.	TRBD2	TRBJ2-7	TRBV20-1	TGCAGTGCTAGTTACCTAGCGGGAGGCCGGGAAGAGCAGTACTTC	CSASYLAGGREEQYF
.	TRBD2	TRBJ2-3	TRBV20-1	TGCAGTGCTAGCCCGAGGACTAGCGGGACCGATACGCAGTATTTT	CSASPRTSGTDTQYF
.	.	TRBJ1-2	TRBV14	TGTGCCAGCAGCCCGGGCGTGTTGATTAACTATGGCTACACCTTC	CASSPGVLINYGYTF
few	.	TRBJ1-2	TRBV7-9	TGTGCCAGCAGCTTACTGGACAGCCCTAACTATGGCTACACCTTC	CASSLLDSPNYGYTF
.	TRBD2	TRBJ2-1	TRBV4-2	TGTGCCAGCAGCGACCGGACTAGCGATGAGCAGTTCTTC	CASSDRTSDEQFF
.	.	TRBJ1-2	TRBV6-2/TRBV6-3	TGTGCCAGCAGGAGAGGGGACTATGGCTACACCTTC	CASRRGDYGYTF
medium-sized	.	TRBJ1-2	TRBV20-1	TGCAGTGCTTCTTTCTATGGCTACACCTTC	CSASFYGYTF
.	TRBD2	TRBJ2-5	TRBV2	TGTGCCAGCAGCACTAGCGGGAGCCACAGGGAGACCCAGTACTTC	CASSTSGSHRETQYF
few	.	TRBJ1-6	TRBV27	TGTGCCAGCAGTTTTAGAGGAGGTTCCCTCCACTTT	CASSFRGGSLHF
.	TRBD2	TRBJ2-7	TRBV2	TGTGCCAGCAGTGGGAGCGGGGGTGGCCCACAGTACTTC	CASSGSGGGPQYF
few	.	TRBJ2-2	TRBV15	TGTGCCACCAGCCTACAGGGGGAGCTGTTTTTT	CATSLQGELFF
few	.	TRBJ2-6	TRBV27	TGTGCCAGCAGTCCCGACGGCTCTGGGGCCAACGTCCTGACTTTC	CASSPDGSGANVLTF
few	.	TRBJ1-1	TRBV7-9	TGTGCCAGCAGCTCCGACCCTGCTGAAGCTTTCTTT	CASSSDPAEAFF
.	.	TRBJ1-5	TRBV5-4	TGTGCCAGCAGCTTGGGCGCGGGGAAGGGGGATCAGCCCCAGCATTTT	CASSLGAGKGDQPQHF
.	.	TRBJ2-5	TRBV5-4	TGTGCCAGCAGTTCGCCCCAAGAGACCCAGTACTTC	CASSSPQETQYF
few	TRBD1	TRBJ1-6	TRBV28	TGTGCCAGCAGTTTCTCCAGACAGGGGAATTCACCCCTCCACTTT	CASSFSRQGNSPLHF
.	TRBD1	TRBJ2-5	TRBV12-3/TRBV12-4	TGTGCCAGCAGCCCGGGACAGGCCTGGGAGACCCAGTACTTC	CASSPGQAWETQYF
once	.	TRBJ2-7	TRBV28	TGTGCCAGCAGAGAAAGCCGGGACCCTGAGAGCTCCTACGAGCAGTACTTC	CASRESRDPESSYEQYF
.	TRBD1	TRBJ1-2	TRBV6-2/TRBV6-3	TGTGCCAGCAGGGGTGGAGGGACAGCTAACTATGGCTACACCTTC	CASRGGGTANYGYTF
.	TRBD1	TRBJ1-1	TRBV11-2	TGTGCCAGCAGCTTCAGACAGGGCTTAAAAGCTTTCTTT	CASSFRQGLKAFF
.	.	TRBJ1-1	TRBV21-1	TGTGCCAGCAGCACAAGAGGGGAGCAGGGGGCGCGTTGGAGGGCTTTCTTT	CASSTRGEQGARWRAFF
.	.	TRBJ1-3	TRBV7-9	TGTGCCAGCAGCTTTACCAGCTCTGGAAACACCATATATTTT	CASSFTSSGNTIYF